This TCR beta chain was obtained from a study of identical twins. Regarding the study as a whole: Because invariant MAIT and iNKT cells could be present, zero-insertion analyses could be partly confounded. Out-of-frame TCR alpha sharing observed in monozygotic twins exceeded model estimates.

V was pared by 3 bases and J by 7 bases, with 9 bases of the junction left unmatched. Germline V gives CDR1 ENHRY, CDR2 SYGVKD. The CDR3 covers 15 residues. Concerning this clonotype: Its target is not known.

Template switching added a universal primer site, and cDNA bore unique molecular identifiers. TCRdb re-called the 5' RACE reads with MiXCR, one entry per CDR3 protein. The repertoire includes 550,000 to 700,000 distinct CDR3 sequences, 9.6% of them detected once, and roughly 3.2% sits in the top ten. These data were also filed under a second study, of yellow fever vaccine responses in identical twins.

What was sequenced was PBMCs. This rearrangement joins TRBV10-3 to TRBJ2-7; 10 nucleotides align to TRBD2. The TCR was taken from a woman between 18 and 30 years old in good health. The CDR3 loop reads CAISDSGTSVREQYF. The CDR3 coding sequence is TGTGCCATCAGTGACTCCGGGACTAGCGTACGGGAGCAGTACTTC.